Listed below are T cell receptor beta chains from one sample, sequenced in a study of T-cell memory formation after mild COVID-19. Via MiXCR, TCRdb re-called the 5' RACE reads, giving one row per CDR3 protein. This sample has around 250,000 distinct CDR3 sequences, with around 16% found just once. Sequencing input: PBMCs or a T cell subset sorted from them (not recorded which). These TCRs come from a man between 18 and 35 years old who had mild COVID-19 (a few samples of this study predate the infection). Cell type and time point are not known. CDR3s include the opening cysteine and the closing phenylalanine or tryptophan. A D gene is named only where the DNA matches it firmly. A clone size is listed for some rows: how often the clone was seen (once, few, many), or a class if it is expanded.

TRBD2,many,TRBV7-8,TRBJ2-5,CASSLASGGPKETQYF,TGTGCCAGCAGCTTAGCGAGCGGGGGGCCCAAAGAGACCCAGTACTTC
.,few,TRBV6-1,TRBJ2-5,CASSEGNGQETQYF,TGTGCCAGCAGTGAAGGAAACGGCCAAGAGACCCAGTACTTC
.,many,TRBV5-1,TRBJ2-3,CASSDDRLPDTQYF,TGCGCCAGCAGCGACGACAGGTTACCAGATACGCAGTATTTT
.,.,TRBV25-1,TRBJ2-5,CASSVSSGWQETQYF,TGTGCCAGCAGTGTGTCGTCAGGGTGGCAAGAGACCCAGTACTTC
TRBD2,few,TRBV7-3,TRBJ2-5,CASSPHTSGGSETQYF,TGTGCCAGCAGCCCCCATACTAGCGGGGGGTCGGAGACCCAGTACTTC
TRBD2,.,TRBV4-1,TRBJ2-6,CASSPRGRSSGANVLTF,TGCGCCAGCAGCCCCCGCGGGAGGTCCTCTGGGGCCAACGTCCTGACTTTC
TRBD1,many,TRBV3-1,TRBJ2-1,CASSRQGLYNEQFF,TGTGCCAGCAGCCGACAGGGGCTTTACAATGAGCAGTTCTTC
.,.,TRBV7-2,TRBJ2-3,CASTLGLLTDTQYF,TGTGCCAGCACCTTGGGTTTGCTCACAGATACGCAGTATTTT
.,few,TRBV20-1,TRBJ2-6,CSASSLLGMGSHVLTF,.
.,.,TRBV25-1,TRBJ2-5,CASILGETQYF,TGTGCCAGCATCCTGGGGGAGACCCAGTACTTC
TRBD2,many,TRBV5-5,TRBJ2-5,CASSRSGGTTQETQYF,TGTGCCAGCAGTCGTAGCGGGGGGACTACCCAAGAGACCCAGTACTTC
.,.,TRBV7-2,TRBJ1-5,CASGAGVQPQHF,TGTGCCAGCGGGGCGGGGGTTCAGCCCCAGCATTTT
.,few,TRBV7-9,TRBJ1-2,CASSLGRDYTF,TGTGCCAGCAGCTTAGGACGCGACTACACCTTC
TRBD1,few,TRBV28,TRBJ2-6,CASRETGGPGANVLTF,TGTGCCAGCAGGGAGACAGGGGGACCGGGGGCCAACGTCCTGACTTTC
.,.,TRBV6-6,TRBJ2-5,CASSYSRSHSGETQYF,TGTGCCAGCAGTTACTCGCGGTCGCATTCCGGAGAGACCCAGTACTTC
TRBD1,.,TRBV7-7,TRBJ2-2,CASSLPPPGQGPGELFF,TGTGCTAGCAGCTTACCCCCACCGGGACAGGGTCCCGGGGAGCTGTTTTTT
TRBD2,few,TRBV7-2,TRBJ2-5,CASSQRTGGWTQETQYF,TGTGCCAGCAGCCAAAGGACGGGGGGTTGGACCCAAGAGACCCAGTACTTC
.,few,TRBV20-1,TRBJ1-5,CSAPTGRQPQHF,TGCAGTGCCCCGACCGGTAGACAGCCCCAGCATTTT
.,.,TRBV5-4,TRBJ1-1,CASSLGGGRMNTEAFF,TGTGCCAGCAGCTTGGGGGGGGGACGGATGAACACTGAAGCTTTCTTT
TRBD1,.,TRBV6-2/TRBV6-3,TRBJ2-7,CASSYYDRAHF,TGTGCCAGCAGTTACTATGACAGGGCGCACTTC
.,few,TRBV6-2/TRBV6-3,TRBJ2-3,CASSQGPDTDTQYF,TGTGCCAGCAGTCAGGGGCCCGACACAGATACGCAGTATTTT
TRBD2,few,TRBV7-9,TRBJ2-5,CASSQTRLAGLPARTQYF,TGTGCCAGCAGCCAAACCCGCTTAGCGGGCCTTCCCGCCAGGACCCAGTACTTC
.,.,TRBV7-9,TRBJ2-5,CASSHTALQETQYF,TGTGCCAGCAGTCATACAGCTCTCCAAGAGACCCAGTACTTC
.,many,TRBV11-2,TRBJ2-3,CASCSGGDTQYF,TGTGCCAGCTGCTCCGGCGGGGATACGCAGTATTTT
.,.,TRBV5-1,TRBJ2-3,CASRGGVQGDTQYF,TGCGCCAGCCGCGGAGGGGTCCAAGGGGATACGCAGTATTTT
.,many,TRBV7-2,TRBJ2-3,CASSLEFPDTQYF,TGTGCCAGCAGCTTGGAGTTCCCAGATACGCAGTATTTT
.,.,TRBV20-1,TRBJ1-5,CSAHVRAGRNQPQHF,TGCAGTGCTCACGTTAGGGCGGGTCGGAATCAGCCCCAGCATTTT
.,.,TRBV29-1,TRBJ2-6,CSVRVVQSGANVLTF,TGCAGCGTTCGGGTGGTTCAGTCTGGGGCCAACGTCCTGACTTTC
.,few,TRBV29-1,TRBJ1-4,CSVEGGDEKLFF,TGCAGCGTTGAAGGGGGGGATGAAAAACTGTTTTTT
TRBD2,.,TRBV7-2,TRBJ2-2,CASSLALRGGPGELFF,TGTGCCAGCAGCTTAGCTTTGCGGGGGGGCCCCGGGGAGCTGTTTTTT
.,.,TRBV6-6,TRBJ2-5,CASSYRGKETQYF,TGTGCCAGCAGTTACAGGGGTAAAGAGACCCAGTACTTC